This is a list of T cell receptor beta chains from one sample in a study of shared clonotypes between healthy human individuals. The table came from immunoSEQ multiplex PCR; TCRdb's copy has only in-frame clones and leaves some out. The table lists 550,000 to 750,000 clones, approximately 90% of them singletons, with more than 20% in the top ten. Sequenced input: naive CD8+ T cells sorted from blood. These receptors originate from a man aged 30-40 years in good health. Both conserved end residues are part of each CDR3. A D gene is named only where the DNA matches it firmly. A row's size may be missing; if present it is once, few, many or a size class.

DNA: TGTGCCAGCAAGAACAATGAGCAGTTCTTC
CDR3: CASKNNEQFF
V: TRBV28
size: NA
J: TRBJ2-1
D: NA

DNA: TGTGCCAGCAGCTTAGCCGGGACAGGGGGAGAGACCCAGTACTTC
CDR3: CASSLAGTGGETQYF
V: TRBV7-2
size: NA
J: TRBJ2-5
D: TRBD1

DNA: TGTGCCAGCAGTTTAAGGTTGGCAGGGCGCAATCAGCCCCAGCATTTT
CDR3: CASSLRLAGRNQPQHF
V: TRBV27
size: NA
J: TRBJ1-5
D: NA

DNA: TGTGCCAGCAGTTTAAAACCTGCAGGGTCCCAAGAGACCCAGTACTTC
CDR3: CASSLKPAGSQETQYF
V: TRBV27
size: NA
J: TRBJ2-5
D: NA

DNA: TGTGCCAGCAGCTGGGGGGGAGGCAATGAGCAGTTCTTC
CDR3: CASSWGGGNEQFF
V: TRBV7-9
size: once
J: TRBJ2-1
D: TRBD2

DNA: TGTGCCAGCAGCTTTAGCGGGGACCACTACGAGCAGTACTTC
CDR3: CASSFSGDHYEQYF
V: TRBV7-8
size: NA
J: TRBJ2-7
D: TRBD2

DNA: TGCGCCAGCAGCTTGGTGGGGGCAGGAACCTACAATGAGCAGTTCTTC
CDR3: CASSLVGAGTYNEQFF
V: TRBV5-1
size: NA
J: TRBJ2-1
D: NA

DNA: TGTGCCAGTATGGTTCTAGCAGGAAGCACAGATACGCAGTATTTT
CDR3: CASMVLAGSTDTQYF
V: TRBV19
size: NA
J: TRBJ2-3
D: NA

DNA: TGTGCTAGTGGTTTGGCCTACGGACAGGGGGCCGACGGGCGAGAGACCCAGTACTTC
CDR3: CASGLAYGQGADGRETQYF
V: TRBV12-5
size: once
J: TRBJ2-5
D: TRBD1

DNA: TGCGCCAGCAGTGTGGAGGTTGGCGAGCAGTACTTC
CDR3: CASSVEVGEQYF
V: TRBV10-2
size: NA
J: TRBJ2-7
D: NA

DNA: TGTGCCAGCAGCTTTCTGGGGGGGCGCCAAGAGACCCAGTACTTC
CDR3: CASSFLGGRQETQYF
V: TRBV7-9
size: once
J: TRBJ2-5
D: NA

DNA: TGTGCCAGCAGCGTAGGGTCCAGTCCAATCACCTTC
CDR3: CASSVGSSPITF
V: TRBV9
size: NA
J: TRBJ1-2
D: NA

DNA: TGCGCCAGCAGTCCTAACCGACTAGCGGGAGGGCCCGGATCGAACTCCTACGAGCAGTACTTC
CDR3: CASSPNRLAGGPGSNSYEQYF
V: TRBV10-2
size: NA
J: TRBJ2-7
D: TRBD2

DNA: TGTGCCAGCAGCTTCCCCGGGACAGGGGTATTCCAAGAGACCCAGTACTTC
CDR3: CASSFPGTGVFQETQYF
V: TRBV21-1
size: NA
J: TRBJ2-5
D: NA

DNA: TGTGCCAGCAGCTCCTTCAGGACAAGGGGCAGGGACCACTACGAGCAGTACTTC
CDR3: CASSSFRTRGRDHYEQYF
V: TRBV11-2
size: NA
J: TRBJ2-7
D: NA

DNA: TGTGCCAGCAGCTCCCGGGACAGGGTCTACGAGCAGTACTTC
CDR3: CASSSRDRVYEQYF
V: TRBV11-2
size: NA
J: TRBJ2-7
D: TRBD1

DNA: TGTGCCAGCAGCCCCGATACGGGGAAGACCCAGTACTTC
CDR3: CASSPDTGKTQYF
V: TRBV13
size: NA
J: TRBJ2-5
D: NA

DNA: TGCAGCGCCGAGGGGGGTAACACCGGGGAGCTGTTTTTT
CDR3: CSAEGGNTGELFF
V: TRBV29-1
size: NA
J: TRBJ2-2
D: NA

DNA: TGTGCCAGCAGTTTGAGGATCCAGGGCCCGTACAATGAGCAGTTCTTC
CDR3: CASSLRIQGPYNEQFF
V: TRBV27
size: NA
J: TRBJ2-1
D: NA

DNA: TGTGCCAGCAGTTTCCCTAGCGGGAGTGTTCAGCAAGAGACCCAGTACTTC
CDR3: CASSFPSGSVQQETQYF
V: TRBV28
size: NA
J: TRBJ2-5
D: TRBD2

DNA: TGTGCCAGCAGTGTTCCGGGACAGGGGGGTTCCTCGAACACCTTC
CDR3: CASSVPGQGGSSNTF
V: TRBV6-1
size: NA
J: TRBJ1-2
D: TRBD1

DNA: TGTGCCAGCAGCTTCGGGGGGAATGAGCAGTTCTTC
CDR3: CASSFGGNEQFF
V: TRBV5-4
size: NA
J: TRBJ2-1
D: TRBD2

DNA: TGTGCCAGCAGTGTTCGGGACAGGGAAAACCCCTACGAGCAGTACTTC
CDR3: CASSVRDRENPYEQYF
V: TRBV2
size: NA
J: TRBJ2-7
D: TRBD1

DNA: TGTGCCAGCAGCGTAGCCAGGGCTAGCGGCTCCTACAATGAGCAGTTCTTC
CDR3: CASSVARASGSYNEQFF
V: TRBV9
size: NA
J: TRBJ2-1
D: TRBD2

DNA: TGTGCCAGTAGTATTAATCGGGGGACTGAAGCTTTCTTT
CDR3: CASSINRGTEAFF
V: TRBV19
size: once
J: TRBJ1-1
D: NA

DNA: TGTGCCAGCAGCGTAGAGGGGACTAGCGGGAGGAAGAACACCGGGGAGCTGTTTTTT
CDR3: CASSVEGTSGRKNTGELFF
V: TRBV9
size: once
J: TRBJ2-2
D: TRBD2

DNA: TGTGCCAGCACCACGACAGGGAGCACTGAAGCTTTCTTT
CDR3: CASTTTGSTEAFF
V: TRBV9
size: NA
J: TRBJ1-1
D: TRBD1

DNA: TGCGCCAGCAGCCAAGGGCTAGCAGTCTACAATGAGCAGTTCTTC
CDR3: CASSQGLAVYNEQFF
V: TRBV4-1
size: NA
J: TRBJ2-1
D: NA

DNA: TGTGCCGCCAGCAGCTTAGCGCCGGGTTTTTTCTTT
CDR3: CAASSLAPGFFF
V: TRBV7-2
size: NA
J: TRBJ1-1
D: NA